This record concerns one T cell receptor beta chain sequence. The sample is drawn from a study of technical replicates of blood from a handful of donors. The CDR3 consists of 16 residues. The V gene lost 11 bases and the J gene lost 3 bases, with 23 bases spanning the gap. CDR1 is SNHLY and CDR2 is FYNNEI in the germline V gene. Profiled with immunoSEQ multiplex PCR; TCRdb holds only in-frame clones, not every one. This table has roughly 80,000 clones, just under 95% appearing once. The sample taken for sequencing was T cells isolated from PBMCs. This clonotype originated in a human donor in good health. The rearrangement links TRBV2 to TRBJ2-1; D may be TRBD2 (6 bases). For the CDR3, the DNA is TGTGCCGCGTCGGAAAAGGAGGGAGGTAACTACAATGAGCAGTTCTTC. It codes for CAASEKEGGNYNEQFF.